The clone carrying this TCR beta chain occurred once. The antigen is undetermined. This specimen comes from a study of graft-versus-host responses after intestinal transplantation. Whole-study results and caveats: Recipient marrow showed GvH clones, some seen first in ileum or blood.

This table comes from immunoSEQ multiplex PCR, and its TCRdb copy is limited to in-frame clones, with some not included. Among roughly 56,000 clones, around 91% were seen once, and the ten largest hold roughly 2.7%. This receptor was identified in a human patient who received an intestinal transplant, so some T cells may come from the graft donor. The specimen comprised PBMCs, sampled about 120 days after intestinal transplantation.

Here the CDR3 DNA reads TGCGCCAGCAGCCAAGAACGGGCCCGCACCTGGGACACCATATATTTT. It specifies CASSQERARTWDTIYF. V gene TRBV4-1 combines with J gene TRBJ1-3; no clear D gene. Germline CDR1 is MGHRA and CDR2 is YSYEKL. The ends were cut back, 0 bases at V and 8 bases at J, with 17 bases in the middle. There are 16 residues in the CDR3.